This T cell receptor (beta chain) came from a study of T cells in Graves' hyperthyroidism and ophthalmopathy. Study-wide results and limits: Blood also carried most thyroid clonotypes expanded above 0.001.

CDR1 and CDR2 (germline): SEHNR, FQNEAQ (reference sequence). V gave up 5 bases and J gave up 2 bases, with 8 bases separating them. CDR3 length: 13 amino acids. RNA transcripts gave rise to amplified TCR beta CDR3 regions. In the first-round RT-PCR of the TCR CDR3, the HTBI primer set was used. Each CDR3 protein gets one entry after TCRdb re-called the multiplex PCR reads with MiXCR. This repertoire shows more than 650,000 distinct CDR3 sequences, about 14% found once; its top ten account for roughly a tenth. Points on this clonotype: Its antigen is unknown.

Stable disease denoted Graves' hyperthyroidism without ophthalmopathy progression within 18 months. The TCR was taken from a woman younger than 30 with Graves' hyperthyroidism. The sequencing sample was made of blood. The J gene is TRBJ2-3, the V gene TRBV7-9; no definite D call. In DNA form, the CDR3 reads TGTGCCAGCAGCCCCGAGCCCACAGATACGCAGTATTTT. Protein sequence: CASSPEPTDTQYF.